This T cell receptor (beta chain) was identified during a study of cytomegalovirus exposure and HLA in healthy donors. A word on this clone: Its specificity is unknown.

Points from the study as a whole: Because they were indistinguishable, some V segments, including TRBV6-2 and TRBV6-3, were excluded. Relative to the approximately 660-donor mean, N-insertions were reportedly fewer in an Asian-associated ancestry cluster in a later analysis. Accurate HLA-A and HLA-B prediction from TCR beta sequences was reported for most subjects. Likely technical artifact: a cluster of highly shared sequence variants.

Germline V gene sequence: CDR1 SGHNT, CDR2 YENEEA. The length of the CDR3 is 14 residues. V shed 3 bases and J shed 2 bases, with 10 bases lying between them. With 60 Vbeta and 13 Jbeta primers, the PCR was carried out. TCRdb's copy holds only in-frame clones and misses some; the assay was immunoSEQ multiplex PCR. The sample has 100,000 or so clones; around two thirds are singletons. The V gene is TRBV11-3, the J gene TRBJ1-1, with D possibly being TRBD1 (6 bases). The sample comprised PBMCs. This TCR was recovered from a woman younger than 45 in good health and CMV-seropositive. The CDR3 loop reads CASSFSGANTEAFF. The DNA of the CDR3 is TGTGCCAGCAGCTTTTCAGGGGCTAACACTGAAGCTTTCTTT.